This TCR beta chain was documented in a study of STAT5B mutations in CD4+ large granular lymphocyte leukemia. Germline V lookup: CDR1 MNHEY, CDR2 SVGAGI. V shed 4 bases and J shed 2 bases, with 11 bases lying between them. This CDR3 has 14 residues. The table came from immunoSEQ multiplex PCR; TCRdb's copy has only in-frame clones and leaves some out. Found here are 32,000 or so clones, 65% to 80% of them singletons; the top ten hold approximately 6.2%. The V gene is TRBV6-5, the J gene TRBJ1-2, with D perhaps matching TRBD1 (6 bases). The source of this sequence is a human donor in good health. The source material was CD4+ T cells from blood buffy coats. The CDR3 coding sequence is TGTGCCAGCAGTTCAGGCAGGGGCAACTATGGCTACACCTTC. Its protein is CASSSGRGNYGYTF.